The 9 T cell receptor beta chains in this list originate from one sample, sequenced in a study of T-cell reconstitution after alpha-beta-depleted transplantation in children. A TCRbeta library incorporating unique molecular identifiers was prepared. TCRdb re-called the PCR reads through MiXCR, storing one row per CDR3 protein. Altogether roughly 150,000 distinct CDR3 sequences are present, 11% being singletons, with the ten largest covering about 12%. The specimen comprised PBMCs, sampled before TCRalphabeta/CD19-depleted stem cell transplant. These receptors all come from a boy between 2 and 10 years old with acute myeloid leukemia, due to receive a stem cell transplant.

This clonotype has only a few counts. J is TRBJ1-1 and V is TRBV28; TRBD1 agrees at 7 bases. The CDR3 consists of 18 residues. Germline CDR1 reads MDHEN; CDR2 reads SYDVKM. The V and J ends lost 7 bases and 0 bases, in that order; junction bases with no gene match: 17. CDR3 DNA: TGTGCCAGCACCATAATCGCAGGGGGTGGAAGTTTGAACACTGAAGCTTTCTTT. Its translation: CASTIIAGGGSLNTEAFF.

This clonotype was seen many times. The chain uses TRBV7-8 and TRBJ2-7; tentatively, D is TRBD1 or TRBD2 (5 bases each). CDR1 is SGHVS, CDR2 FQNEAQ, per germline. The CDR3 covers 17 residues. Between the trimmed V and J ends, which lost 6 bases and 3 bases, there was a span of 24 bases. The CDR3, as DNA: TGTGCCAGCAGGCCTACGGGGCGAGGGAACCTTTTCTACGAGCAGTACTTC. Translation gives CASRPTGRGNLFYEQYF.

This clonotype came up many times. CDR3 sequence (DNA): TGCGCCAGCAGGGTGCAGGGGGCGCCCCGGGAGACCCAGTACTTC. It is translated as CASRVQGAPRETQYF. V is TRBV5-1 and J is TRBJ2-5; TRBD1 matches 8 bases. The CDR3 extends over 15 amino acids. Losses at the gene ends were 5 bases for V and 5 bases for J; bases not matched to a gene: 11. Germline loops: CDR1 SGHRS, CDR2 YFSETQ.

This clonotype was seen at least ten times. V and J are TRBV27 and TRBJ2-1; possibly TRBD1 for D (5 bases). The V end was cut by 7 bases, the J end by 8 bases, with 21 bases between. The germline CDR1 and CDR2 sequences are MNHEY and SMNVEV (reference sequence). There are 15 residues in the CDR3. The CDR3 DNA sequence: TGTGCCAGCATCCCATCTTGGGGCGGCGGCGATGAGCAGTTCTTC. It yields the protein CASIPSWGGGDEQFF.

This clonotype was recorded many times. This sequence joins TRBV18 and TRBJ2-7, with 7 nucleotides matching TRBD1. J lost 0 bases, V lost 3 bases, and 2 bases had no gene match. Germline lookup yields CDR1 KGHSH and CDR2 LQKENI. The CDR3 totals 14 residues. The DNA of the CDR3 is TGTGCCAGCTCACCTGGGACAGTCTCCTACGAGCAGTACTTC. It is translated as CASSPGTVSYEQYF.

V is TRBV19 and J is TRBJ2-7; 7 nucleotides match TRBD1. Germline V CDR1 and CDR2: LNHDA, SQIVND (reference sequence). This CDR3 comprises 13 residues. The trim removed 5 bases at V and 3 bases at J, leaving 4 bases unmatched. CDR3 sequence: CASSWGTDYEQYF. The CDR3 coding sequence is TGTGCCAGTAGTTGGGGGACAGACTACGAGCAGTACTTC. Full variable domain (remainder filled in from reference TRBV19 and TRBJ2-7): DGGITQSPKYLFRKEGQNVTLSCEQNLNHDAMYWYRQDPGQGLRLIYYSQIVNDFQKGDIAEGYSVSREKKESFPLTVTSAQKNPTAFYLCASSWGTDYEQYFGPGTRLTVT.

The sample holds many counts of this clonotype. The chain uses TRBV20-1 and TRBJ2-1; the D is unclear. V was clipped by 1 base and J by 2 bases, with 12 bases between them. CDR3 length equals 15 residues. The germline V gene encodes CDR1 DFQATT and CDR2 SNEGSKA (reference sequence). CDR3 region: CSARVLEITYNEQFF. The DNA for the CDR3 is TGCAGTGCTAGAGTCCTAGAGATTACCTACAATGAGCAGTTCTTC.

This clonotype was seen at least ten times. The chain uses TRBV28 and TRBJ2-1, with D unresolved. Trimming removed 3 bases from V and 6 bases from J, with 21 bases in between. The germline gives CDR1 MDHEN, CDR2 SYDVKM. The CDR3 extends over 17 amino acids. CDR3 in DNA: TGTGCCAGCAGTTTGGAGCGACCCTCCTTATTGAGCAATGAGCAGTTCTTC. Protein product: CASSLERPSLLSNEQFF.

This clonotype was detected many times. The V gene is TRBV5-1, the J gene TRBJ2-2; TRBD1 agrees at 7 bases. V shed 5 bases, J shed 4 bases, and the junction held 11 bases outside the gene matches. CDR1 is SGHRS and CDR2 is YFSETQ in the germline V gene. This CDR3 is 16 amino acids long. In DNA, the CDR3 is TGCGCCAGCAGGGGGGATCAATCAGGGGGCACCGGGGAGCTGTTTTTT. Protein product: CASRGDQSGGTGELFF.